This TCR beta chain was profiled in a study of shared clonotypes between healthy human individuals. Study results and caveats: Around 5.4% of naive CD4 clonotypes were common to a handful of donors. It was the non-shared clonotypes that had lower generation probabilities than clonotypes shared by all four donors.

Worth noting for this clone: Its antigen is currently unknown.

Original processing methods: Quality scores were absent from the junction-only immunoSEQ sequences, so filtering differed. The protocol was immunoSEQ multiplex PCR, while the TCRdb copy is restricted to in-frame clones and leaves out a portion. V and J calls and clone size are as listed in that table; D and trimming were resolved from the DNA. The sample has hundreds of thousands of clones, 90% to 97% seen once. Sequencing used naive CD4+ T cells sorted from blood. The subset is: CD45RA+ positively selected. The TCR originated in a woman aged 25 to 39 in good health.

The CDR3 DNA sequence: TGTGCCAGCAGCTTAGCCTTAGGGGGCACAGATACGCAGTATTTT. It translates to CASSLALGGTDTQYF. The gene calls are TRBV7-9 and TRBJ2-3; possible D gene TRBD1, 5 bases. V lost 0 bases, J lost 1 base, and 8 bases lay in between. The germline V gene encodes CDR1 SEHNR and CDR2 FQNEAQ (reference sequence). CDR3 size: 15 residues.